These T cell receptor beta chains were read from a single sample in a study of shared clonotypes between healthy human individuals. Measured with immunoSEQ multiplex PCR; TCRdb has only the in-frame clones, and not every one. The sample includes around 2,000,000 clones, less than 95% of them seen just once. Sequencing was performed on naive CD8+ T cells sorted from blood. All receptors come from a man younger than 35 in good health. Each CDR3 is given with its conserved first and last residue. D genes are given only for firm matches. The size entry is marked missing in some rows and otherwise reads once, few, many or a size class.

v_gene: TRBV6-1
abundance: few
j_gene: TRBJ2-7
d_gene: -
CDR3aa: CASSEAPYEQYF
CDR3nt: TGTGCCAGCAGTGAAGCCCCCTACGAGCAGTACTTC

v_gene: TRBV4-1
abundance: -
j_gene: TRBJ2-1
d_gene: -
CDR3aa: CASSQEWNEQFF
CDR3nt: TGCGCCAGCAGCCAAGAGTGGAATGAGCAGTTCTTC

v_gene: TRBV2
abundance: once
j_gene: TRBJ1-1
d_gene: TRBD1
CDR3aa: CATGTGAGMNTEAFF
CDR3nt: TGTGCCACCGGGACAGGAGCGGGTATGAACACTGAAGCTTTCTTT

v_gene: TRBV7-9
abundance: -
j_gene: TRBJ1-1
d_gene: TRBD1
CDR3aa: CASSFGDTGGNTEAFF
CDR3nt: TGTGCCAGCAGCTTCGGCGACACAGGGGGCAACACTGAAGCTTTCTTT

v_gene: TRBV7-2
abundance: few
j_gene: TRBJ2-5
d_gene: -
CDR3aa: CASSLRFQETQYF
CDR3nt: TGTGCCAGCAGCTTGCGGTTCCAAGAGACCCAGTACTTC

v_gene: TRBV18
abundance: -
j_gene: TRBJ2-5
d_gene: -
CDR3aa: CASSPPDTQGPAQETQYF
CDR3nt: TGTGCCAGCTCACCACCAGACACACAGGGCCCAGCTCAAGAGACCCAGTACTTC

v_gene: TRBV19
abundance: -
j_gene: TRBJ1-1
d_gene: -
CDR3aa: CASSLTVNTEAFF
CDR3nt: TGTGCCAGTAGTTTGACAGTGAACACTGAAGCTTTCTTT

v_gene: TRBV7-9
abundance: -
j_gene: TRBJ1-2
d_gene: -
CDR3aa: CASSLVAGFVASNYGYTF
CDR3nt: TGTGCCAGCAGCTTAGTGGCCGGGTTCGTAGCCAGTAACTATGGCTACACCTTC

v_gene: TRBV9
abundance: -
j_gene: TRBJ1-5
d_gene: TRBD1
CDR3aa: CASSATGGGQPQHF
CDR3nt: TGTGCCAGCAGCGCAACAGGGGGCGGTCAGCCCCAGCATTTT

v_gene: TRBV28
abundance: -
j_gene: TRBJ1-1
d_gene: -
CDR3aa: CASSLWGAGGNTEAFF
CDR3nt: TGTGCCAGCAGTTTATGGGGGGCAGGTGGAAACACTGAAGCTTTCTTT

v_gene: TRBV7-9
abundance: -
j_gene: TRBJ1-1
d_gene: -
CDR3aa: CASSLDWDGTEAFF
CDR3nt: TGTGCCAGCAGCTTAGATTGGGATGGCACTGAAGCTTTCTTT

v_gene: TRBV28
abundance: -
j_gene: TRBJ1-1
d_gene: -
CDR3aa: CASRPLGQIREMNTEAFF
CDR3nt: TGTGCCAGCAGGCCTCTTGGACAGATAAGAGAAATGAACACTGAAGCTTTCTTT

v_gene: TRBV5-1
abundance: -
j_gene: TRBJ1-6
d_gene: -
CDR3aa: CASSFEISGYNSPLHF
CDR3nt: TGCGCCAGCAGCTTCGAAATTAGTGGCTATAATTCACCCCTCCACTTT

v_gene: TRBV9
abundance: -
j_gene: TRBJ1-3
d_gene: TRBD1
CDR3aa: CASSEQGAGNTIYF
CDR3nt: TGTGCCAGCAGCGAACAGGGGGCGGGAAACACCATATATTTT

v_gene: TRBV27
abundance: once
j_gene: TRBJ2-7
d_gene: TRBD2
CDR3aa: CASSIIAGPIEQYF
CDR3nt: TGTGCCAGCAGTATCATAGCGGGGCCCATCGAGCAGTACTTC

v_gene: TRBV2
abundance: -
j_gene: TRBJ2-5
d_gene: TRBD1
CDR3aa: CANQGARGETQYF
CDR3nt: TGTGCCAACCAGGGGGCGCGAGGAGAGACCCAGTACTTC

v_gene: TRBV5-6
abundance: once
j_gene: TRBJ2-5
d_gene: TRBD1
CDR3aa: CASSPQGAQEQYF
CDR3nt: TGTGCCAGCAGCCCACAGGGGGCACAAGAGCAGTACTTC

v_gene: TRBV5-1
abundance: -
j_gene: TRBJ2-7
d_gene: TRBD2
CDR3aa: CASSSERGSSYEQYF
CDR3nt: TGCGCCAGCAGCTCCGAGCGGGGAAGCTCCTACGAGCAGTACTTC

v_gene: TRBV7-9
abundance: -
j_gene: TRBJ2-1
d_gene: TRBD2
CDR3aa: CASSPGGFNNEQFF
CDR3nt: TGTGCCAGCAGCCCGGGGGGGTTCAACAATGAGCAGTTCTTC

v_gene: TRBV28
abundance: -
j_gene: TRBJ2-1
d_gene: -
CDR3aa: CASITSGNEQFF
CDR3nt: TGTGCCAGCATCACAAGTGGGAATGAGCAGTTCTTC

v_gene: TRBV10-3
abundance: -
j_gene: TRBJ2-7
d_gene: TRBD1
CDR3aa: CAITRTGTGVYEQYF
CDR3nt: TGTGCCATCACTAGAACCGGGACAGGGGTATACGAGCAGTACTTC

v_gene: TRBV7-8
abundance: -
j_gene: TRBJ2-7
d_gene: TRBD2
CDR3aa: CASSLGAGEELYEQYF
CDR3nt: TGTGCCAGCAGCTTAGGCGCGGGGGAGGAGTTGTACGAGCAGTACTTC

v_gene: TRBV5-1
abundance: -
j_gene: TRBJ2-7
d_gene: -
CDR3aa: CASSLGDISYEQYF
CDR3nt: TGCGCCAGCAGCTTGGGGGATATCTCCTACGAGCAGTACTTC

v_gene: TRBV28
abundance: -
j_gene: TRBJ2-7
d_gene: -
CDR3aa: CASSTGGGQEQYF
CDR3nt: TGTGCCAGCAGCACTGGCGGCGGACAAGAGCAGTACTTC

v_gene: TRBV19
abundance: -
j_gene: TRBJ2-7
d_gene: -
CDR3aa: CASSIVASAREQYF
CDR3nt: TGTGCCAGTAGTATAGTGGCCAGCGCTCGCGAGCAGTACTTC

v_gene: TRBV10-3
abundance: -
j_gene: TRBJ2-2
d_gene: -
CDR3aa: CAISDSTGHNTGELFF
CDR3nt: TGTGCCATCAGTGATTCAACAGGGCATAACACCGGGGAGCTGTTTTTT

v_gene: TRBV7-2
abundance: -
j_gene: TRBJ2-7
d_gene: TRBD2
CDR3aa: CASSFASGDYEQYF
CDR3nt: TGTGCCAGCAGCTTCGCTAGCGGGGACTACGAGCAGTACTTC

v_gene: TRBV6-1
abundance: -
j_gene: TRBJ1-1
d_gene: -
CDR3aa: CASSEETSLMNTEAFF
CDR3nt: TGTGCCAGCAGTGAAGAAACCAGTTTAATGAACACTGAAGCTTTCTTT

v_gene: TRBV4-3
abundance: -
j_gene: TRBJ1-1
d_gene: -
CDR3aa: CASSPNGGEAFF
CDR3nt: TGCGCCAGCAGTCCAAATGGGGGTGAAGCTTTCTTT

v_gene: TRBV27
abundance: few
j_gene: TRBJ2-3
d_gene: -
CDR3aa: CASSWGGTDTQYF
CDR3nt: TGTGCCAGCAGTTGGGGGGGCACAGATACGCAGTATTTT

v_gene: TRBV4-1
abundance: -
j_gene: TRBJ2-7
d_gene: TRBD2
CDR3aa: CASSQVLAGAYEQYF
CDR3nt: TGCGCCAGCAGCCAAGTACTAGCGGGGGCTTACGAGCAGTACTTC

v_gene: TRBV7-9
abundance: -
j_gene: TRBJ2-5
d_gene: -
CDR3aa: CASSLQQETQYF
CDR3nt: TGTGCCAGCAGCCTCCAACAAGAGACCCAGTACTTC

v_gene: TRBV5-5
abundance: -
j_gene: TRBJ1-1
d_gene: TRBD1
CDR3aa: CASSWTGGNTEAFF
CDR3nt: TGTGCCAGCAGTTGGACAGGGGGGAACACTGAAGCTTTCTTT

v_gene: TRBV27
abundance: -
j_gene: TRBJ2-1
d_gene: TRBD1
CDR3aa: CASRKRDSGYNEQFF
CDR3nt: TGTGCCAGCAGAAAGAGGGACAGTGGATACAATGAGCAGTTCTTC

v_gene: TRBV4-1
abundance: -
j_gene: TRBJ1-3
d_gene: -
CDR3aa: CVDEGLPSGNTIYF
CDR3nt: TGCGTGGACGAAGGGCTTCCCTCTGGAAACACCATATATTTT

v_gene: TRBV4-1
abundance: -
j_gene: TRBJ2-2
d_gene: TRBD1
CDR3aa: CASSPRGTGVTGELFF
CDR3nt: TGCGCCAGCAGCCCCCGAGGGACAGGGGTAACCGGGGAGCTGTTTTTT

v_gene: TRBV6-5
abundance: few
j_gene: TRBJ1-6
d_gene: -
CDR3aa: CASSYDIGSPLHF
CDR3nt: TGTGCCAGCAGTTACGACATCGGATCACCCCTCCACTTT

v_gene: TRBV7-9
abundance: -
j_gene: TRBJ1-1
d_gene: -
CDR3aa: CATNTGGIEAFF
CDR3nt: TGTGCCACTAACACCGGGGGGATTGAAGCTTTCTTT

v_gene: TRBV28
abundance: -
j_gene: TRBJ1-4
d_gene: -
CDR3aa: CASSVTREGPGGEKLFF
CDR3nt: TGTGCCAGCAGTGTAACTCGGGAGGGGCCGGGAGGTGAAAAACTGTTTTTT

v_gene: TRBV7-8
abundance: -
j_gene: TRBJ2-5
d_gene: TRBD2
CDR3aa: CASSPGGAETQYF
CDR3nt: TGTGCCAGCAGCCCCGGGGGGGCCGAGACCCAGTACTTC

v_gene: TRBV9
abundance: -
j_gene: TRBJ2-1
d_gene: TRBD2
CDR3aa: CASSVEPQGGVGSNEQFF
CDR3nt: TGTGCCAGCAGCGTAGAGCCCCAGGGAGGGGTGGGTAGCAATGAGCAGTTCTTC

v_gene: TRBV29-1
abundance: once
j_gene: TRBJ2-1
d_gene: -
CDR3aa: CSVEGHGRYNEQFF
CDR3nt: TGCAGCGTTGAGGGGCACGGACGATACAATGAGCAGTTCTTC

v_gene: TRBV13
abundance: -
j_gene: TRBJ1-1
d_gene: -
CDR3aa: CASSPAGGGTQEAFF
CDR3nt: TGTGCCAGCAGCCCCGCTGGGGGGGGTACCCAGGAAGCTTTCTTT

v_gene: TRBV5-3
abundance: once
j_gene: TRBJ2-7
d_gene: -
CDR3aa: CARSLKPGGTYEQYF
CDR3nt: TGTGCCAGAAGCTTGAAGCCCGGCGGAACCTACGAGCAGTACTTC

v_gene: TRBV30
abundance: -
j_gene: TRBJ2-2
d_gene: TRBD2
CDR3aa: CAGGLAGTGELFF
CDR3nt: TGTGCGGGGGGACTAGCGGGCACCGGGGAGCTGTTTTTT

v_gene: TRBV7-9
abundance: -
j_gene: TRBJ1-1
d_gene: -
CDR3aa: CASSFQQRTGNTEAFF
CDR3nt: TGTGCCAGCAGCTTTCAGCAGCGGACGGGGAACACTGAAGCTTTCTTT

v_gene: TRBV12-5
abundance: -
j_gene: TRBJ2-5
d_gene: TRBD2
CDR3aa: CASGLAGSQETQYF
CDR3nt: TGTGCTAGTGGCTTAGCGGGGTCCCAAGAGACCCAGTACTTC

v_gene: TRBV19
abundance: once
j_gene: TRBJ2-7
d_gene: -
CDR3aa: CASSIGTTDSYEQYF
CDR3nt: TGTGCCAGTAGTATAGGGACAACCGATTCCTACGAGCAGTACTTC

v_gene: TRBV6-1
abundance: -
j_gene: TRBJ2-7
d_gene: TRBD1
CDR3aa: CASSEKGTGVRYEQYF
CDR3nt: TGTGCCAGCAGTGAGAAAGGGACAGGGGTCCGCTACGAGCAGTACTTC

v_gene: TRBV4-1
abundance: -
j_gene: TRBJ1-5
d_gene: -
CDR3aa: CASSQDHLMEPQHF
CDR3nt: TGCGCCAGCAGCCAAGACCACTTGATGGAGCCCCAGCATTTT

v_gene: TRBV7-7
abundance: -
j_gene: TRBJ1-3
d_gene: -
CDR3aa: CASAQGHGNTIYF
CDR3nt: TGTGCTAGCGCACAGGGTCATGGAAACACCATATATTTT

v_gene: TRBV12-5
abundance: -
j_gene: TRBJ2-4
d_gene: -
CDR3aa: CASGLGIVDIQYF
CDR3nt: TGTGCTAGTGGTCTTGGAATTGTAGACATTCAGTACTTC

v_gene: TRBV25-1
abundance: -
j_gene: TRBJ2-7
d_gene: -
CDR3aa: CASSGYNYEQYF
CDR3nt: TGTGCCAGCAGTGGATACAACTACGAGCAGTACTTC

v_gene: TRBV7-9
abundance: -
j_gene: TRBJ1-3
d_gene: -
CDR3aa: CASSAPGGNTIYF
CDR3nt: TGTGCCAGCAGCGCGCCAGGTGGAAACACCATATATTTT

v_gene: TRBV9
abundance: -
j_gene: TRBJ2-5
d_gene: TRBD2
CDR3aa: CASSVEGGGNQETQYF
CDR3nt: TGTGCCAGCAGCGTAGAGGGCGGGGGGAACCAAGAGACCCAGTACTTC

v_gene: TRBV20-1
abundance: -
j_gene: TRBJ2-1
d_gene: -
CDR3aa: CSATSLGEQFF
CDR3nt: TGCAGTGCTACTTCGTTGGGTGAGCAGTTCTTC

v_gene: TRBV4-3
abundance: -
j_gene: TRBJ1-1
d_gene: -
CDR3aa: CASSQDRLNTEAFF
CDR3nt: TGCGCCAGCAGCCAAGACAGGCTCAACACTGAAGCTTTCTTT

v_gene: TRBV27
abundance: -
j_gene: TRBJ1-2
d_gene: TRBD1
CDR3aa: CASSLSPGTGDVGYTF
CDR3nt: TGTGCCAGCAGTTTATCTCCGGGGACAGGAGACGTGGGCTACACCTTC

v_gene: TRBV6-5
abundance: -
j_gene: TRBJ2-7
d_gene: -
CDR3aa: CASSYDGPYPYEQYF
CDR3nt: TGTGCCAGCAGTTACGATGGGCCCTACCCCTACGAGCAGTACTTC